Below are 2 T cell receptor beta chains sequenced from a single sample in a study of tissue T cells after allogeneic stem cell transplantation. Repertoires were generated with immunoSEQ multiplex PCR, while TCRdb's copy carries only in-frame clones and drops some. The table has some 48,000 clones, about 73% seen once. Sample: sorted cells pooled from one or two spleens. The receptor source for this set is a pool of C57BL/6 mice in good health.

This clone has just a few counts. Gene and germline names: mouse. With the read ending 1 residue before the CDR3 end, the germline J gene is used to fill in that end. This chain uses TRBV2 with TRBJ1-2; 8 positions agree with TRBD1. Germline V gives CDR1 LGHNA, CDR2 YSYQKL. The CDR3 length is 15 residues. Trimming removed 2 bases from V and 0 bases from J; junction bases left unmatched: 2. The CDR3: CASSQIRGPNSDYTF. The CDR3 DNA, read in part, is TGTGCCAGCAGCCAAATCAGGGGGCCAAACTCCGACTACACC.

As to this clone: The gene names here belong to mouse. The read comes to an end 1 residue before the CDR3 does, leaving the germline J gene to fill in the end. This chain uses TRBV13-3 with TRBJ2-3, with 11 bases matching TRBD2. Germline loops: CDR1 NNHDY, CDR2 SYVADS. The trim removed 5 bases at V and 3 bases at J, leaving 5 bases unmatched. The CDR3 sequence is 15 residues long. CDR3 DNA (partial): TGTGCCAGCAGCCAACTGGGGGGGCGCGCAGAAACGCTGTAT. Translated: CASSQLGGRAETLY. The whole CDR3 reads CASSQLGGRAETLYF.